One sample yielded the 14 T cell receptor beta chains listed below, sequenced in a study of blood T cells in healthy people across ages. Sample-barcoded 5' priming and a J-beta primer mix drove a second PCR of roughly 7 to 11 cycles. MiXCR was run by TCRdb on the 5' RACE reads, yielding one entry per CDR3 protein. The table has hundreds of thousands of distinct CDR3 sequences, about 32% seen once. Sequences were obtained from blood. All receptors derive from a woman older than 75 in good health.

The table lists this clonotype with a few counts. The V and J genes are TRBV20-1 and TRBJ1-5; no definite D call. Trimming left V 7 bases short and J 0 bases short, with 16 bases between. This CDR3 spans 15 amino acids. CDR1 DFQATT and CDR2 SNEGSKA come from the germline V gene (reference sequence). The CDR3: CSVPATRYSNQPQHF. DNA of the CDR3: TGCAGTGTCCCCGCTACACGTTATAGCAATCAGCCCCAGCATTTT.

There are many counts of this clonotype. V is TRBV12-3 or TRBV12-4 and J is TRBJ2-5; TRBD2 matches 8 bases. Losses at the gene ends were 3 bases for V and 5 bases for J; bases not matched to a gene: 8. CDR3 size: 15 residues. This chain's CDR3 is CASSLAGGLMETQYF. The DNA of the CDR3 is TGTGCCAGCAGTTTGGCGGGGGGTCTCATGGAGACCCAGTACTTC.

This clonotype was detected many times. The CDR3 here is CSAGLPHPVAKNIQYF. The CDR3 DNA is TGCAGTGCTGGACTTCCGCACCCTGTAGCCAAAAACATTCAGTACTTC. This chain joins TRBV20-1 and TRBJ2-4; D possibly corresponds to TRBD2 (5 bases). The CDR3 loop spans 16 amino acids. The V end was cut by 5 bases, the J end by 0 bases, with 17 bases between. Germline values: CDR1 DFQATT, CDR2 SNEGSKA (reference sequence).

V is TRBV29-1 and J is TRBJ1-1; the D gene is possibly TRBD1 (6 bases). V dropped 3 bases and J dropped 5 bases, with 16 bases sitting between them. The CDR3 loop spans 14 amino acids. Per the germline V gene, CDR1 is SQVTM and CDR2 is ANQGSEA. The CDR3 sequence is CSVDSTGRRTEAFF. CDR3 in DNA: TGCAGCGTTGACTCTACAGGGCGGCGGACTGAAGCTTTCTTT.

Only a few counts were recorded for this clonotype. This may come from a read error, since a much larger clone is one base off. The gene calls are TRBV2 and TRBJ1-4; maybe TRBD1 (6 bases). The CDR3 is 13 amino acids. Deletions cut 8 bases from V and 8 bases from J, with 15 bases between. Per germline, CDR1 SNHLY and CDR2 FYNNEI. CDR3 region: CASHRGRGEKLFF. The CDR3, as DNA: TGTGCCAGCCACCGGGGCAGGGGAGAAAAACTGTTTTTT.

This clonotype has at least ten counts. The V and J genes are TRBV6-6 and TRBJ2-7; TRBD2 aligns across 12 bases. This CDR3 comprises 13 residues. Germline V CDR1 and CDR2: MNHNY, SVGAGI (reference sequence). The trim removed 10 bases at V and 6 bases at J, leaving 7 bases unmatched. CDR3 sequence (DNA): TGTGCCACCACGACTAGCGGGGGTTTCGAGCAGTACTTC. It encodes CATTTSGGFEQYF.

The chain uses TRBV20-1 and TRBJ2-6; no reliable D call. The V end was cut by 0 bases, the J end by 0 bases, with 6 bases between. Germline V gene sequence: CDR1 DFQATT, CDR2 SNEGSKA (reference sequence). The CDR3 length is 15 residues. This CDR3 reads CSAREGNSGANVLTF. The DNA of the CDR3 is TGCAGTGCTAGAGAAGGAAACTCTGGGGCCAACGTCCTGACTTTC.

This clonotype was seen at least ten times. This chain links TRBV5-1 with TRBJ1-5; no clear D. Germline loops: CDR1 SGHRS, CDR2 YFSETQ. Trimming took 0 bases from V and 0 from J, leaving 4 bases between them. This CDR3 has 14 residues. The CDR3 bases are TGCGCCAGCAGCTTGGGGCTTAGCAATCAGCCCCAGCATTTT. It yields the protein CASSLGLSNQPQHF.

The V call is TRBV20-1, the J call TRBJ1-1; D gene uncertain. Trimming cost V 1 base and J 4 bases, with 10 bases left between them. Germline CDR1 DFQATT, CDR2 SNEGSKA (reference sequence). The CDR3 extends over 13 amino acids. The DNA of the CDR3 is TGCAGTGCTAGAGTCCCTGATAGCACTGAAGCTTTCTTT. This codes for CSARVPDSTEAFF.

The chain uses TRBV27 and TRBJ1-1; possible D gene TRBD1, 6 bases. Trimming cost V 2 bases and J 4 bases, with 17 bases left between them. Germline values: CDR1 MNHEY, CDR2 SMNVEV (reference sequence). The CDR3 runs to 16 residues. In DNA form, the CDR3 reads TGTGCCAGCAGTTTAGGGGGCGGGGGGGCTCGCACTGAAGCTTTCTTT. Protein sequence: CASSLGGGGARTEAFF.

Notes on this clonotype: A much larger clone lies a single base off, so this may be a read error. The gene calls are TRBV30 and TRBJ1-2, with TRBD1 identical over 10 bases. This CDR3 is built from 14 residues. The trim removed 4 bases at V and 10 bases at J, leaving 12 bases unmatched. Germline V gene data show CDR1 as GTSNPN and CDR2 as SVGIG (reference sequence). In DNA form, the CDR3 reads TGTGCCTGGAATCTGGGACAGGGGATGGGTGACTACACCTTC. The encoded protein is CAWNLGQGMGDYTF.

The table lists this clonotype with a few counts. The chain couples TRBV20-1 to TRBJ2-7; a possible D gene is TRBD2 (5 bases). The V gene's germline CDR1 is DFQATT and CDR2 SNEGSKA (reference sequence). The CDR3 consists of 12 residues. V lost 5 bases and J 3 bases, leaving 11 bases between the germline ends. The CDR3 protein is CSASEGGYEQYF. The CDR3 coding sequence is TGCAGTGCTTCTGAGGGCGGCTACGAGCAGTACTTC.

This clonotype was seen just once. The chain carries TRBV12-5 and TRBJ2-5, with D uncertain. The germline V gene has CDR1 LGHNT and CDR2 FRNRAP. V shed 4 bases and J shed 1 base, with 7 bases lying between them. The CDR3 consists of 13 residues. The CDR3 coding sequence is TGTGCTAGTGGTTCTAAACTCCAAGAGACCCAGTACTTC. Translation: CASGSKLQETQYF.

This clonotype was detected many times. The rearrangement links TRBV4-2 to TRBJ2-1, with D possibly matching TRBD2 (6 bases). The CDR3 spans 18 residues. The V and J ends lost 1 base and 0 bases respectively, with 16 bases between them. The germline V gene has CDR1 LGHNA and CDR2 YNFKEQ. The CDR3 DNA follows: TGTGCCAGCAGCCAAGGTAGCGGATCTATCAGCTCCTACAATGAGCAGTTCTTC. Its protein is CASSQGSGSISSYNEQFF.